This T cell receptor beta chain was sequenced for a study of blood T cell repertoires in COVID-19. The CDR3 runs 12 residues. V was clipped by 9 bases and J by 5 bases, with 13 bases between them. CDR1 and CDR2 (germline): MNHEY, SVGAGI. Assay used: immunoSEQ multiplex PCR; TCRdb lists only in-frame clones, some missing. The sample yields roughly 350,000 clones, 85% seen once. This receptor was identified in a woman aged 18-29 years with acute or convalescent COVID-19. This sequence joins TRBV6-5 and TRBJ1-2, with D maybe TRBD1 (6 bases). Sequenced: peripheral blood. CDR3 loop: CASTPGAYGYTF. The CDR3 coding sequence is TGTGCCAGTACCCCAGGGGCGTATGGCTACACCTTC.